The following is a T cell receptor beta chain sequence with its context. Antigen unknown. The sample belongs to a study of shared clonotypes between healthy human individuals. Study context: Donors were a couple of women and a few men aged 18 to 49. Broader study findings: Larger richness was generally estimated for naive than memory subsets. Clonotype sharing among donors likely depends on sequencing depth. Few donors limited the genetic and exposure-history diversity represented.

TCRdb's copy holds only in-frame clones and misses some; the assay was immunoSEQ multiplex PCR. The sample has 950,000 to 1,200,000 clones, roughly 77% seen once. The CDR3 is 15 residues long. CDR1 is SGHAT, CDR2 FQNNGV, per germline. V lost 4 bases, J lost 14 bases, and 13 bases stayed unmatched. Input material: memory CD4+ T cells from PBMCs. Described subset: CD45RA-negative fraction. V is TRBV11-2 and J is TRBJ1-6; 8 bases align to TRBD1. The TCR originated in a young man in good health. Some clones in this sample may be carry-over from other donors' samples. The DNA for the CDR3 is TGTGCCAGCAGCTATACCACAGGGGGTAGTTCGGCCCTCCACTTT. Amino acid sequence: CASSYTTGGSSALHF.